Shown below are 9 T cell receptor beta chains from a single sample sequenced in a study of control samples from healthy donors and cancer patients. Sequenced by immunoSEQ multiplex PCR; TCRdb stores in-frame clones only, minus some. The sample has around 80,000 clones, about 88% seen once. Sequences were obtained from blood. These receptors all come from a woman aged 50 to 65 in good health.

The chain employs TRBV19 and TRBJ1-5; D gene unclear. V lost 2 bases to trimming and J lost 6 bases, with 8 bases between them. Germline values: CDR1 LNHDA, CDR2 SQIVND (reference sequence). The CDR3 extends over 13 amino acids. CDR3 coding DNA: TGTGCCAGTAGTATACAAGGGATTCAGCCCCAGCATTTT. Amino acids: CASSIQGIQPQHF.

This chain joins TRBV10-3 and TRBJ1-1, with TRBD1 as a possible D gene (5 bases). The V end was cut by 5 bases, the J end by 3 bases, with 10 bases between. The CDR3 length is 13 residues. Germline CDR1 ENHRY, CDR2 SYGVKD. CDR3 loop: CAISSTGDTEAFF. CDR3 sequence (DNA): TGTGCCATCAGTAGTACAGGTGACACTGAAGCTTTCTTT.

CDR3 loop: CASSKAGEKLFF. In DNA, the CDR3 is TGTGCCAGTAGCAAGGCGGGGGAAAAACTGTTTTTT. This chain uses TRBV19 with TRBJ1-4, with no clear D. Germline lookup yields CDR1 LNHDA and CDR2 SQIVND (reference sequence). Trimming cost V 6 bases and J 8 bases, with 10 bases left between them. The CDR3 length is 12 residues.

CDR3 sequence: CSVALTDFGYGYTF. The CDR3 DNA sequence: TGCAGCGTGGCCCTGACAGATTTTGGATATGGCTACACCTTC. V gene TRBV29-1 combines with J gene TRBJ1-2; possibly TRBD1 for D (5 bases). The V and J ends lost 6 bases and 5 bases respectively, with 19 bases between them. Germline assignment: CDR1 SQVTM and CDR2 ANQGSEA. The CDR3 sequence is 14 residues long. Full variable domain (missing parts from reference TRBV29-1 and TRBJ1-2): SAVISQKPSRDICQRGTSLTIQCQVDSQVTMMFWYRQQPGQSLTLIATANQGSEATYESGFVIDKFPISRPNLTFSTLTVSNMSPEDSSIYLCSVALTDFGYGYTFGSGTRLTVV.

The rearrangement joins TRBV18 to TRBJ1-4; 9 positions agree with TRBD1. V dropped 2 bases and J dropped 4; count of bases not matched to a gene: 5. Germline loops: CDR1 KGHSH, CDR2 LQKENI. CDR3 length: 16 residues. The CDR3 DNA is TGTGCCAGCTCACCAAGGACAGGGGCCAATAATGAAAAACTGTTTTTT. Translation gives CASSPRTGANNEKLFF. Drawing the rest from reference TRBV18 and TRBJ1-4, the complete variable domain is NAGVMQNPRHLVRRRGQEARLRCSPMKGHSHVYWYRQLPEEGLKFMVYLQKENIIDESGMPKERFSAEFPKEGPSILRIQQVVRGDSAAYFCASSPRTGANNEKLFFGSGTQLSVL.

V is TRBV5-1 and J is TRBJ2-7; 9 positions agree with TRBD1. CDR3 length: 15 amino acids. V lost 4 bases and J lost 5; bases outside the gene matches: 10. The germline CDR1 and CDR2 sequences are SGHRS and YFSETQ. The CDR3 is CASSPLGQGPHEQYF. In DNA, the CDR3 is TGCGCCAGCAGCCCCCTCGGACAGGGGCCTCACGAGCAGTACTTC.

This rearrangement joins TRBV25-1 to TRBJ1-2; D gene ambiguous. With 4 bases removed from V and 8 bases from J, the gap between germline ends came to 17 bases. In germline, CDR1 is MGHDK, CDR2 SYGVNS. The CDR3 runs to 14 residues. The CDR3 coding sequence is TGTGCCAGCAGTGCCGGGGAGAGAGGGTCGGGCTACACCTTC. Encoded protein: CASSAGERGSGYTF.

The J gene is TRBJ2-6, the V gene TRBV13; D is unresolved. The germline V gene has CDR1 PRHDT and CDR2 FYEKMQ (reference sequence). There are 13 residues in the CDR3. The V gene lost 0 bases and the J gene lost 3 bases, with 0 bases spanning the gap. The CDR3 nucleotides are TGTGCCAGCAGCTTAGGTGGGGCCAACGTCCTGACTTTC. Its translation: CASSLGGANVLTF.

The chain joins TRBV6-5 to TRBJ2-7; the D is unclear. This CDR3 has 10 amino acids. In germline, CDR1 is MNHEY, CDR2 SVGAGI. V dropped 4 bases and J dropped 7 bases, with 5 bases sitting between them. In DNA, the CDR3 is TGTGCCAGCAGTTGGTCGGAGCAGTACTTC. Translating gives CASSWSEQYF.